This note documents a single T cell receptor (beta chain) sequence. Its antigen is still unknown. This entry comes from a study of T-cell memory formation after mild COVID-19. General study results and limits: Contracting clones, day 15 to 85, had balanced CD4/CD8, and later expanders favored CD4+.

Each CDR3 protein gets one entry after TCRdb re-called the 5' RACE reads with MiXCR. Of about 210,000 distinct CDR3 sequences listed, about 11% are singletons. The length of the CDR3 is 12 residues. Germline V lookup: CDR1 SNHLY, CDR2 FYNNEI. Trimming stripped 2 bases from V and 7 bases from J, with 8 bases between. The sample comprised PBMCs or a T cell subset sorted from them (not recorded which). The genes are TRBV2 and TRBJ2-5; D assignment may be TRBD1 or TRBD2 (5 bases each). The receptor's source is a man younger than 30 who had mild COVID-19 (a few samples of this study predate the infection). Cell type and time point are not known. The CDR3 bases are TGTGCCAGCAGTGAACTGGGACGGACCCAGTACTTC. It yields the protein CASSELGRTQYF.